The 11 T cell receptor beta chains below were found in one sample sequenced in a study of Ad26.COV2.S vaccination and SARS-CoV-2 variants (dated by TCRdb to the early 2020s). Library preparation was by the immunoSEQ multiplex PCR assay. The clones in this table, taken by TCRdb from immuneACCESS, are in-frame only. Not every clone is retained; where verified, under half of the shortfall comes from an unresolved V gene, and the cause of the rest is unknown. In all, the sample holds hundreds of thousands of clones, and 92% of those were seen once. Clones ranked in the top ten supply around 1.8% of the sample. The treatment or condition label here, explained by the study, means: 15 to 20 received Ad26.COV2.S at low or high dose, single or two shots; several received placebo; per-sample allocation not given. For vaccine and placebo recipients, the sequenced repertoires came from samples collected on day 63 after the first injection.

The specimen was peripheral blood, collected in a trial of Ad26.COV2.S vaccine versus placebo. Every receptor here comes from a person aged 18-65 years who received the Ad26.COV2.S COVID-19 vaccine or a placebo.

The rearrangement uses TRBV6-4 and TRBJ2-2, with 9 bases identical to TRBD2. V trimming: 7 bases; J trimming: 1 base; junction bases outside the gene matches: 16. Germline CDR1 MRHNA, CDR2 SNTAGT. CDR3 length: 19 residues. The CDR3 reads CASTHLKRGDCLNTGELFF. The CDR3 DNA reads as TGTGCCAGCACCCACCTGAAGCGGGGGGACTGCTTGAACACCGGGGAGCTGTTTTTT.

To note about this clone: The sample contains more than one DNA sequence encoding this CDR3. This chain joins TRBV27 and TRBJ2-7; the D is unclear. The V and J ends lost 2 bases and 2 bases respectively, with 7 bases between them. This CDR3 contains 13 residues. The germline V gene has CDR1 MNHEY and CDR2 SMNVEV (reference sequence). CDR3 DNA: TGTGCCAGCAGTTTAGGACGGACCTACGAGCAGTACTTC. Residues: CASSLGRTYEQYF.

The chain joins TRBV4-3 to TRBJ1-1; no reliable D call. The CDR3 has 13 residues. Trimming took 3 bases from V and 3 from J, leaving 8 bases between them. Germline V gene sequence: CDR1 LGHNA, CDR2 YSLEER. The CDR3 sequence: CASSQFSDTEAFF. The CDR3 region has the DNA TGCGCCAGCAGCCAGTTCTCGGACACTGAAGCTTTCTTT.

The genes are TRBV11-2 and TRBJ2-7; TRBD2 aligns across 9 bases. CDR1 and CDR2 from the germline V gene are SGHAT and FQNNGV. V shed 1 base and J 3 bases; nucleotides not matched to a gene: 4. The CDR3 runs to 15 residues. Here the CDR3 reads CASSLVASGIYEQYF. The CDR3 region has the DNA TGTGCCAGCAGCTTAGTCGCTAGCGGGATCTACGAGCAGTACTTC.

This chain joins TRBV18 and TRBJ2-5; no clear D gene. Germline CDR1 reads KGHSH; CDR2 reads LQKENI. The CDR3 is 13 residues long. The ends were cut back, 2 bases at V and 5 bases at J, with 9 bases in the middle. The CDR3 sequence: CASSPSDGETQYF. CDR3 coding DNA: TGTGCCAGCTCACCATCTGACGGGGAGACCCAGTACTTC.

In DNA, the CDR3 is TGTGCCAGCAGTAAGGGCTCTGGGGCCAACGTCCTGACTTTC. It yields the protein CASSKGSGANVLTF. This chain links TRBV25-1 with TRBJ2-6, with no clear D. The CDR3 contains 14 residues. Trimming cost V 5 bases and J 0 bases, with 5 bases left between them. Germline CDR1 MGHDK, CDR2 SYGVNS.

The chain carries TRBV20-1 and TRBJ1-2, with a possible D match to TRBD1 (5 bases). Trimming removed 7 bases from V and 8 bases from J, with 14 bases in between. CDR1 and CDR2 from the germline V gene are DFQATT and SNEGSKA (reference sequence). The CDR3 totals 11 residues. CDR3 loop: CSVATGRGYTF. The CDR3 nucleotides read TGCAGTGTTGCGACGGGGCGAGGCTACACCTTC.

As DNA, the CDR3 is TGTGCCAGTAGTATAGGGAGATTTAATGGCTACACCTTC. Translated, it gives CASSIGRFNGYTF. V gene TRBV19 combines with J gene TRBJ1-2, with D hard to call. Germline V gives CDR1 LNHDA, CDR2 SQIVND (reference sequence). Trimming removed 1 base at V and 6 bases at J, with 9 bases between. The CDR3 has 13 residues.

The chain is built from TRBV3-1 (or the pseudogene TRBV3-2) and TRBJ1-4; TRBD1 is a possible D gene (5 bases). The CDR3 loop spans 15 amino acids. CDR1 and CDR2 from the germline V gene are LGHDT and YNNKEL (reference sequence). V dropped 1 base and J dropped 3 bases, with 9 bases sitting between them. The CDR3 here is CASSQAGFSNEKLFF. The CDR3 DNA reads TGTGCCAGCAGCCAAGCAGGGTTCTCTAATGAAAAACTGTTTTTT.

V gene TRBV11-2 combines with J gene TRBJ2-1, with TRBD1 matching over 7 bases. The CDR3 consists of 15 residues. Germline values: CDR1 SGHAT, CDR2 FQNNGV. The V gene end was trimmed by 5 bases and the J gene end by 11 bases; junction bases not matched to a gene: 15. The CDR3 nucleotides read TGTGCCAGCAGCACAGGGGTGGGCAGGTGGCTGAAGCAGTTCTTC. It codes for CASSTGVGRWLKQFF.

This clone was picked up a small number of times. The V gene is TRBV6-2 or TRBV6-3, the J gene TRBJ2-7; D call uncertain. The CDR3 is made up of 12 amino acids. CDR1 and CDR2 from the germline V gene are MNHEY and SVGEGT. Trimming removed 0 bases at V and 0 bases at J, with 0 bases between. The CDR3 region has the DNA TGTGCCAGCAGTTACTCCTCCTACGAGCAGTACTTC. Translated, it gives CASSYSSYEQYF.